The 17 T cell receptor beta chains given below trace back to one sample, sequenced in a study of blood T cells in healthy people across ages. It was with a sample-barcoded 5' primer and a J-beta primer mix that a second PCR of roughly 6 to 12 cycles was run. TCRdb re-derived calls from the 5' RACE reads in MiXCR, one entry per CDR3 protein. The data contain 700,000 to 900,000 distinct CDR3 sequences, around 24% of them seen just once; the ten biggest clones take up less than 3.5%. The data were also submitted as part of a second study, on T cells of mothers and their children.

Source material: blood. Receptors originate from a boy younger than 18 in good health.

The CDR3 nucleotides are TGCAGTGCCCTTTCGGACAGGGTTTTTGCTAATGAAAAACTGTTTTTT. This encodes CSALSDRVFANEKLFF. The chain carries TRBV20-1 and TRBJ1-4, with 8 bases aligning to TRBD1. CDR1 and CDR2 from the germline V gene are DFQATT and SNEGSKA (reference sequence). Trimming removed 6 bases from V and 3 bases from J; junction bases left unmatched: 12. The length of the CDR3 is 16 residues.

This clonotype was found many times. This chain joins TRBV29-1 and TRBJ2-4, with TRBD1 identical over 7 bases. V dropped 4 bases and J dropped 8; count of bases not matched to a gene: 5. The germline V gene has CDR1 SQVTM and CDR2 ANQGSEA. The CDR3 length is 12 residues. CDR3 in DNA: TGCAGCGTTGGCGACAGGGTCGACATTCAGTACTTC. Its translation: CSVGDRVDIQYF. Combining the CDR3 with reference TRBV29-1 and TRBJ2-4 gives the whole variable domain SAVISQKPSRDICQRGTSLTIQCQVDSQVTMMFWYRQQPGQSLTLIATANQGSEATYESGFVIDKFPISRPNLTFSTLTVSNMSPEDSSIYLCSVGDRVDIQYFGAGTRLSVL.

V and J are TRBV6-6 and TRBJ2-5, with 11 bases identical to TRBD2. Gene TRBJ2-1 matches the end of the DNA better, so the J call may be wrong. Germline V lookup: CDR1 MNHNY, CDR2 SVGAGI (reference sequence). The length of the CDR3 is 14 residues. The CDR3 sequence is CASSKGTSGVEQFF. In nucleotides, the CDR3 is TGTGCCAGCAGTAAGGGGACTAGCGGTGTTGAGCAGTTCTTC.

This clonotype was observed at least ten times. The chain employs TRBV24-1 and TRBJ2-1, with TRBD2 matching 8 bases. The CDR3 runs to 16 residues. In germline, CDR1 is KGHDR, CDR2 SFDVKD. The J segment lost 1 base and the V segment lost 4 bases, leaving 5 bases of the junction unmatched. DNA for the CDR3: TGTGCCACCAGTGACCTAGCGGGTGAGTCCTACAATGAGCAGTTCTTC. Translating it yields CATSDLAGESYNEQFF.

This clonotype was found a few times. The chain uses TRBV20-1 and TRBJ2-3; a possible D gene is TRBD2 (5 bases). Germline loops: CDR1 DFQATT, CDR2 SNEGSKA (reference sequence). The length of the CDR3 is 15 residues. The CDR3 loop is CRPSNVRGRTDTQYF. The CDR3 nucleotides read TGCAGACCCAGTAACGTCCGGGGTCGAACAGATACGCAGTATTTT.

V and J are TRBV20-1 and TRBJ1-2; TRBD1 aligns across 7 bases. Germline trimming cut 5 bases from V and 5 bases from J; bases unmatched to any gene: 8. Germline V CDR1 and CDR2: DFQATT, SNEGSKA (reference sequence). This CDR3 is 13 amino acids long. The CDR3 here is CSAGRTGAYGYTF. As DNA, the CDR3 is TGCAGTGCTGGAAGGACAGGAGCTTATGGCTACACCTTC.

This clonotype occurred a few times. The chain joins TRBV7-3 to TRBJ2-7; 7 positions match TRBD1. Trimming took 5 bases from V and 6 from J; bases not matched to a gene: 13. Germline V gene lookup returns CDR1 SGHTA and CDR2 FQGTGA. CDR3 length: 15 residues. CDR3 nucleotides: TGTGCCAGCAGCCCCGCCGGGACAGAAACGCTCGAGCAGTACTTC. Translating it yields CASSPAGTETLEQYF.

Concerning this clonotype: The CDR3 ends on some other residue instead of the conserved phenylalanine or tryptophan, so this is likely a read error. The V gene is TRBV5-1, the J gene TRBJ2-5; 8 positions agree with TRBD2. The DNA end lines up better with TRBJ2-7; the J call may be wrong. Germline V gives CDR1 SGHRS, CDR2 YFSETQ. The CDR3 covers 13 residues. CDR3 in amino acids: CASSPGGGYEQYL. Here the CDR3 DNA reads TGCGCCAGCAGCCCGGGGGGGGGCTACGAGCAGTACCTC.

This clonotype was detected a few times. The J gene is TRBJ2-5, the V gene TRBV3-1; 8 bases are shared with TRBD2. The CDR3 has 15 amino acids. With 4 bases clipped from V and 5 bases from J, the junction kept 9 bases outside the gene matches. Germline-derived CDR1 and CDR2 are LGHDT and YNNKEL (reference sequence). CDR3 region: CASSRPRERGETQYF. CDR3 nucleotides: TGTGCCAGCAGCCGGCCCCGGGAGCGGGGGGAGACCCAGTACTTC.

In its sample, this clonotype was seen a few times. The chain joins TRBV27 to TRBJ1-2; TRBD1 is a possible D gene (5 bases). Germline V gene lookup returns CDR1 MNHEY and CDR2 SMNVEV (reference sequence). The CDR3 is 15 amino acids. Between the trimmed V and J ends, which lost 2 bases and 3 bases, there was a span of 13 bases. The CDR3, as DNA: TGTGCCAGCAGTTTAGAGAAGTGGGGGTACTATGGCTACACCTTC. Its translation: CASSLEKWGYYGYTF.

CDR3 in amino acids: CASSPRTLGGVDGYTF. CDR3 nucleotides: TGTGCCAGCAGTCCACGGACTCTGGGGGGCGTAGATGGCTACACCTTC. This sequence joins TRBV12-3 or TRBV12-4 and TRBJ1-2; D is perhaps TRBD1 (6 bases). This CDR3 has 16 residues. V lost 5 bases, J lost 6 bases, and 22 bases lay in between.

The rearrangement joins TRBV28 to TRBJ1-1; 7 bases match TRBD1. Per germline, CDR1 MDHEN and CDR2 SYDVKM. After removal of 3 bases from V and 5 bases from J, the junction contained 9 bases not matched to a gene. The CDR3 is 15 amino acids. Written as DNA, the CDR3 is TGTGCCAGCAGTTTTATTACAGGGGCGCGGACTGAAGCTTTCTTT. The encoded protein is CASSFITGARTEAFF.

The chain combines TRBV28 with TRBJ2-1; D perhaps matches TRBD2 (5 bases). The germline gives CDR1 MDHEN, CDR2 SYDVKM. The CDR3 is 15 amino acids. Here the CDR3 DNA reads TGTGCAAGCGTGGCCAACGGGATCTCCTACAATGAGCAGTTCTTC. Amino acid sequence: CASVANGISYNEQFF.

The chain couples TRBV10-1 to TRBJ2-5, with D unclear. This CDR3 spans 13 amino acids. The germline V and J ends were trimmed by 3 bases and 5 bases, with 10 bases remaining between them. Germline V gene sequence: CDR1 WNHNN, CDR2 SYGVQD (reference sequence). CDR3 sequence reads: CASSDIFEETQYF. In DNA, the CDR3 is TGCGCCAGCAGTGATATTTTCGAGGAGACCCAGTACTTC.

V is TRBV10-1 and J is TRBJ1-3; D uncertain. V lost 0 bases to trimming and J lost 0 bases, with 12 bases between them. CDR3 size: 17 residues. From germline, CDR1 is WNHNN and CDR2 SYGVQD (reference sequence). DNA of the CDR3: TGCGCCAGCAGTGAGTCGAGTATCGACCCCTCTGGAAACACCATATATTTT. It is translated as CASSESSIDPSGNTIYF.

This chain connects TRBV7-9 to TRBJ2-1; 9 bases are shared with TRBD1. Unmatched junction bases numbered 7, after V lost 1 base and J lost 3 bases. Germline V CDR1 and CDR2: SEHNR, FQNEAQ (reference sequence). CDR3 size: 17 residues. In nucleotides, the CDR3 is TGTGCCAGCAGCTTAGGTTGGACAGGGGCCCGCTACAATGAGCAGTTCTTC. Translation gives CASSLGWTGARYNEQFF.

The chain joins TRBV3-1 to TRBJ2-7; D perhaps matches TRBD1 (6 bases). This CDR3 spans 13 amino acids. V lost 6 bases and J 3 bases, leaving 12 bases between the germline ends. The germline V gene has CDR1 LGHDT and CDR2 YNNKEL (reference sequence). The CDR3 DNA sequence: TGTGCCAGCAGTCCCGGGACAAACTACGAGCAGTACTTC. Protein product: CASSPGTNYEQYF.